The clone carrying this TCR beta chain was picked up many times. Its specificity is unknown. Relative to the germline gene, one junction end is altered; a read error may explain this. Making use of molecular barcodes, quantitative 5'-RACE generated TCR beta libraries. TCRdb fed the 5' RACE reads into MiXCR, producing one record per CDR3 protein. The top ten clones hold approximately 15% of a sample with about 39,000 distinct CDR3 sequences, approximately 10% of them seen once. This specimen belongs to a study of CD8 T cells in ankylosing spondylitis. Study findings and constraints: Existing reports had already noted some motif variants in reactive arthritis synovial fluid and blood. Disease-linked clones bore a CD8+ phenotype, appearing relatively rarely in peripheral blood. Ankylosing spondylitis blood appeared to carry a characteristic TCR beta motif of under ten highly homologous variants.

The specimen was blood, either unsorted or a sorted T cell fraction (not recorded which). The receptor was derived from a male donor with ankylosing spondylitis or in good health (not recorded which).

The CDR3 DNA reads as TGTGCTAGCAGTCTGTCCAAAGGGGCCTACGAGCAGTACTTC. Protein sequence: CASSLSKGAYEQYF. V gene TRBV7-7 combines with J gene TRBJ2-7, with a weak D call TRBD1 (5 bases). The CDR3 contains 14 residues. Germline values: CDR1 SSHAT, CDR2 FNYEAQ (reference sequence). Variable domain in full (rest from reference TRBV7-7 and TRBJ2-7): GAGVSQSPRYKVTKRGQDVTLRCDPISSHATLYWYQQALGQGPEFLTYFNYEAQPDKSGLPSDRFSAERPEGSISTLTIQRTEQRDSAMYRCASSLSKGAYEQYFGPGTRLTVT.